These 14 T cell receptor beta chains share one sample of origin, sequenced in a study of blood T cell repertoires in COVID-19. The repertoire was sequenced with immunoSEQ multiplex PCR; TCRdb's copy has only in-frame clones and lacks some. The table has approximately 94,000 clones, 85% to 90% seen once. Input material: peripheral blood. These receptors were obtained from a human donor in a cohort sampled during active COVID-19.

CDR3 coding DNA: TGTGCCAGCAGCTTGGTTCGCGGCTACGAGCAGTACTTC. Translating it yields CASSLVRGYEQYF. The rearrangement links TRBV11-2 to TRBJ2-7; no clear D. The germline CDR1 and CDR2 sequences are SGHAT and FQNNGV. The CDR3 length is 13 residues. V lost 3 bases and J 3 bases, leaving 9 bases between the germline ends.

The rearrangement uses TRBV29-1 and TRBJ2-7; TRBD1 matches 8 bases. The CDR3 totals 15 residues. J gave up 3 bases and V 6 bases, and 13 bases lay outside the gene matches. CDR1 is SQVTM and CDR2 is ANQGSEA in the germline V gene. CDR3 nucleotides: TGCAGCGTCCGATCGACAGGGGATATTAACTACGAGCAGTACTTC. Protein product: CSVRSTGDINYEQYF.

The chain has TRBV7-9 and TRBJ2-7; TRBD2 matches 11 bases. The CDR3 is made up of 15 amino acids. Per germline, CDR1 SEHNR and CDR2 FQNEAQ (reference sequence). V lost 5 bases and J lost 7; bases outside the gene matches: 10. The chain's CDR3 is CASSPVAGGPDEQYF. CDR3 bases: TGTGCCAGCAGCCCAGTAGCGGGAGGGCCGGATGAGCAGTACTTC.

This chain links TRBV19 with TRBJ1-2, with 8 bases identical to TRBD1. Germline CDR1 and CDR2: LNHDA and SQIVND (reference sequence). The length of the CDR3 is 12 residues. V dropped 6 bases and J dropped 8; count of bases not matched to a gene: 5. The CDR3 sequence is CASSQGALGYTF. CDR3 coding DNA: TGTGCCAGTAGCCAGGGGGCGTTAGGCTACACCTTC.

The V and J genes are TRBV2 and TRBJ2-1; TRBD2 matches at 7 bases. The trim removed 2 bases at V and 10 bases at J, leaving 8 bases unmatched. Germline V gives CDR1 SNHLY, CDR2 FYNNEI. The CDR3 covers 14 residues. The CDR3 DNA is TGTGCCAGCAGTGAACCTCTATACGGGGGGGAGCAGTTCTTC. The encoded protein is CASSEPLYGGEQFF.

The chain employs TRBV30 and TRBJ2-2; the match to TRBD1 covers 7 bases. The germline gives CDR1 GTSNPN, CDR2 SVGIG (reference sequence). V gave up 2 bases and J gave up 4 bases; unmatched junction bases: 7. CDR3 length: 15 residues. The CDR3 DNA sequence: TGTGCCTGGAGTTACCCGGACAGGACCACCGGGGAGCTGTTTTTT. Its translation is CAWSYPDRTTGELFF.

The genes are TRBV4-1 and TRBJ2-7, with D possibly TRBD2 on 5 matching bases. The CDR3 has 14 residues. V was clipped by 4 bases and J by 0 bases, with 10 bases between them. Germline V lookup: CDR1 MGHRA, CDR2 YSYEKL. The CDR3 nucleotides are TGCGCCAGCAGCCGTGGGAGCCTCTCCTACGAGCAGTACTTC. It specifies CASSRGSLSYEQYF.

The V and J genes are TRBV7-8 and TRBJ2-4; D might be TRBD2 (6 bases). Per the germline V gene, CDR1 is SGHVS and CDR2 is FQNEAQ. The CDR3 contains 14 residues. The V end was cut by 3 bases, the J end by 1 base, with 7 bases between. The CDR3 bases are TGTGCCAGCAGCTTTGGGGGGGCCAAAAACATTCAGTACTTC. It is translated as CASSFGGAKNIQYF.

The chain couples TRBV9 to TRBJ1-1, with D tentatively TRBD1 (6 bases). Trimming left V 0 bases short and J 0 bases short, with 12 bases between. The germline V gene has CDR1 SGDLS and CDR2 YYNGEE. There are 16 residues in the CDR3. CDR3 DNA: TGTGCCAGCAGCGTAGCCCCACAGGGCATGAACACTGAAGCTTTCTTT. Translation: CASSVAPQGMNTEAFF.

This clone was seen only once. J is TRBJ1-6 and V is TRBV7-8, with 8 nucleotides matching TRBD1. This CDR3 comprises 14 residues. CDR1 and CDR2 from the germline V gene are SGHVS and FQNEAQ. V shed 5 bases and J 14 bases; nucleotides not matched to a gene: 11. The CDR3 spells CASSLGQGVISLHF. CDR3 nucleotide sequence: TGTGCCAGCAGCCTCGGACAGGGTGTAATTTCCCTCCACTTT.

This clone was seen a few times. The chain combines TRBV9 with TRBJ2-1, with 8 nucleotides matching TRBD2. CDR3 size: 14 residues. V dropped 0 bases and J dropped 10; count of bases not matched to a gene: 6. The germline CDR1 and CDR2 sequences are SGDLS and YYNGEE. The DNA for the CDR3 is TGTGCCAGCAGCGTAGGGACTAGCAGGCAGGAGCAGTTCTTC. Its translation: CASSVGTSRQEQFF.

This chain connects TRBV6-5 to TRBJ1-2, with a possible D match to TRBD1 (6 bases). The CDR3 is 14 amino acids. The V end lost 7 bases, the J end lost 8 bases, and 20 bases lay between the germline ends. Germline values: CDR1 MNHEY, CDR2 SVGAGI. Written as DNA, the CDR3 is TGTGCCAGCAAGCTGGGGGGGCGCGTCGAAGGCTACACCTTC. This sequence encodes CASKLGGRVEGYTF.

The chain links TRBV7-2 to TRBJ2-7; 9 bases align to TRBD1. This CDR3 comprises 12 residues. Germline values: CDR1 SGHTA, CDR2 FQGNSA. V dropped 5 bases and J dropped 12; count of bases not matched to a gene: 8. In DNA form, the CDR3 reads TGTGCCAGCAGCCGTTCTGGGACAGGGATGTACTTC. Its translation is CASSRSGTGMYF.

CDR3: CASSATPGRGSTDTQYF. CDR3 DNA: TGTGCCAGCAGCGCAACCCCCGGGCGGGGGAGCACAGATACGCAGTATTTT. The chain employs TRBV5-6 and TRBJ2-3, with TRBD2 matching 7 bases. This CDR3 has 17 amino acids. Germline values: CDR1 SGHDT, CDR2 YYEEEE. The junction had 11 bases not matched to a gene; V was cut back by 4 bases and J by 0 bases.